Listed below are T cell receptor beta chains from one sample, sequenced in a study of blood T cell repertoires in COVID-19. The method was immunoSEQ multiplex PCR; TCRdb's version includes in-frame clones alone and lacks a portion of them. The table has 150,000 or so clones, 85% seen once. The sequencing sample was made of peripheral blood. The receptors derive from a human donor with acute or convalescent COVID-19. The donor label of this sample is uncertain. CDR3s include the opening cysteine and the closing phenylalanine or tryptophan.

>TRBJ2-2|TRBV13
CASSFSGTGYAGELFF
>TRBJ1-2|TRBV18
CASSPAQGAYGYTF
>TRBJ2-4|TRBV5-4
CASSLGTGGGAKNIQYF
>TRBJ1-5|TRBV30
CAWSEGRGNQPQHF
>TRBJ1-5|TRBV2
CASRGDSRNQPQHF
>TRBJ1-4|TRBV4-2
CASSQGGQINEKLFF
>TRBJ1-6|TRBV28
CASSLGGRHSPLHF
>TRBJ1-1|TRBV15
CATSRGTGGAFF
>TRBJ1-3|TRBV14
CASSRNRDRWNSGNTIYF
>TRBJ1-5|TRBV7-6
CASSLGTGGLQPQHF
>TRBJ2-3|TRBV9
CASSVASGGGTDTQYF
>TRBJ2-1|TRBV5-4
CASSIRGTGKNEQFF
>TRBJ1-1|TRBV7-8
CASSPGLGEAFF
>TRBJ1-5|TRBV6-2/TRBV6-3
CASSWGQVGNQPQHF
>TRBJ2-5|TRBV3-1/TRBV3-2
CASSPAGGGVETQYF
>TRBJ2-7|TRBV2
CASSELAGQGGYEQYF
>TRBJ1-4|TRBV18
CASSLGQNEKLFF
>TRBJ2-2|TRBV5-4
CASSVAGVTGELFF
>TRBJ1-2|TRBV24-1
CATSDGGSGYTF
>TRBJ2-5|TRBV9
CASSVSPNAGGQETQYF
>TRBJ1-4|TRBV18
CASSPSLAATNEKLFF
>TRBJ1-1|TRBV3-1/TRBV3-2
CASSQQGINTEAFF
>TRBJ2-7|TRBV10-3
CAIRQDYEQYF
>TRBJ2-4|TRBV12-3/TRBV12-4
CASRMGRLNIQYF
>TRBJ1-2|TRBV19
CASSMGGRGGGYTF
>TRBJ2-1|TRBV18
CASSPLAGYNEQFF
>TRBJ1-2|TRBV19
CASSPLSVSNYGYTF
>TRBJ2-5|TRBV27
CASSLGPSGTSGGAIETQYF
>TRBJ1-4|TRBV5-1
CASSFGQGIGEKLFF